The present T cell receptor (beta chain) was sequenced within a study of blood T cell repertoires in COVID-19. Seattle cases were enrolled at active infection and followed longitudinally. In the authors' workflow: Reference gene primer amplification gave estimated nucleated cell counts. The repertoire was sequenced with immunoSEQ multiplex PCR; TCRdb's copy has only in-frame clones and lacks some. The DNA gave D and trimming, while V, J and clone size come from that table. Of approximately 440,000 clones detected, approximately 88% appear once; the ten largest clones hold roughly an eighth. Germline values: CDR1 LNHDA, CDR2 SQIVND (reference sequence). The CDR3 totals 12 residues. V dropped 8 bases and J dropped 8 bases, with 15 bases sitting between them.

The chain carries TRBV19 and TRBJ1-2; no clear D. The TCR originated in a woman aged 45-65 years with COVID-19, enrolled during active disease. The sequencing sample was made of peripheral blood. The CDR3 DNA reads as TGTGCCAGTGACTCCCGCGATGGGGGCTACACCTTC. Amino acids: CASDSRDGGYTF.